Below, 2 T cell receptor beta chains from the same sample are listed, as sequenced in a study of OX40 agonist ivuxolimab in advanced cancers. Sequenced by immunoSEQ multiplex PCR; TCRdb stores in-frame clones only, minus some. The sample has 60,000 or so clones; approximately 86% are singletons. Sequenced here: CD4+ or CD8+ T cells sorted from blood, sampled in a trial of the OX40 agonist ivuxolimab. The receptors come from an adult with an advanced solid tumor such as melanoma, head and neck, liver or kidney cancer.

This clone was seen only once. This sequence joins TRBV7-9 and TRBJ2-2; the D is unclear. Looked up from germline, CDR1 is SEHNR and CDR2 is FQNEAQ (reference sequence). This CDR3 is built from 15 residues. V lost 5 bases and J 1 base, leaving 11 bases between the germline ends. The CDR3 sequence: CASSRWIKNTGELFF. CDR3 DNA: TGTGCCAGCAGCCGTTGGATTAAGAACACCGGGGAGCTGTTTTTT.

The chain recombines TRBV6-5 with TRBJ1-5, with D unclear. This CDR3 is 13 amino acids long. Germline CDR1 MNHEY, CDR2 SVGAGI. The V and J ends lost 0 bases and 4 bases respectively, with 4 bases between them. The CDR3 loop reads CASSYSTNQPQHF. CDR3 in DNA: TGTGCCAGCAGTTACTCCACAAATCAGCCCCAGCATTTT.